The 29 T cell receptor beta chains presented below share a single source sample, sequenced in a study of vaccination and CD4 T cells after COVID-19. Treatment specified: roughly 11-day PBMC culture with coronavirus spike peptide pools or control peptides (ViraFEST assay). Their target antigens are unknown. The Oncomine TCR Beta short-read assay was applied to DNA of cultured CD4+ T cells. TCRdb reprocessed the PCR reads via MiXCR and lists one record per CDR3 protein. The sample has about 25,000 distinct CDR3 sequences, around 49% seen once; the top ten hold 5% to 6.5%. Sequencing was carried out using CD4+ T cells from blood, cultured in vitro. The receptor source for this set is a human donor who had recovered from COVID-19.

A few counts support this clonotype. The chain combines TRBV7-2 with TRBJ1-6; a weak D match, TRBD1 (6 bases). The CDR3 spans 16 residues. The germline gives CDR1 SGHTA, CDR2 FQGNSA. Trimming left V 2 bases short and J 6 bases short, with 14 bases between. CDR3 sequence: CASSLRSGEFNSPLHF. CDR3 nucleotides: TGTGCCAGCAGCTTACGATCAGGGGAATTTAATTCACCCCTCCACTTT.

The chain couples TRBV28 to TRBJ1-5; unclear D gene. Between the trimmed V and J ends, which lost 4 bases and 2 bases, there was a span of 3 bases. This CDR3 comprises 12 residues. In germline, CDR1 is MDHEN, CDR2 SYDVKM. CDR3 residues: CASSWGNQPQHF. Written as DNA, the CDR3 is TGTGCCAGCAGTTGGGGCAATCAGCCCCAGCATTTT.

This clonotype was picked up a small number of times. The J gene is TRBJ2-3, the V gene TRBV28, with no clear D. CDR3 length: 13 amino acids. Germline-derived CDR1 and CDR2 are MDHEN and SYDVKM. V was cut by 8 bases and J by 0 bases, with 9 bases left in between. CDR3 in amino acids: CASGVYSTDTQYF. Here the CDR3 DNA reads TGTGCCAGCGGGGTCTACAGCACAGATACGCAGTATTTT.

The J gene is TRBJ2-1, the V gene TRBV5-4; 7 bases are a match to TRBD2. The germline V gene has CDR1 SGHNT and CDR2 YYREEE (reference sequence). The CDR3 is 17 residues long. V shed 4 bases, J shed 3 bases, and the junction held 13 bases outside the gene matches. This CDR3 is CASSGLGGASGYNEQFF. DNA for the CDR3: TGTGCCAGCAGCGGCTTAGGTGGGGCTAGCGGCTACAATGAGCAGTTCTTC.

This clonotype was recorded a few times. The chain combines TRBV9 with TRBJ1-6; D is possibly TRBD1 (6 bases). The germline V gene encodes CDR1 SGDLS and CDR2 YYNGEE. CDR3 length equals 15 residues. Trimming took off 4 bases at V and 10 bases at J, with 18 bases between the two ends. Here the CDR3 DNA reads TGTGCCAGCAGCCCAAGTTCAGGGGCCGAGTCACCCCTCCACTTT. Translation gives CASSPSSGAESPLHF.

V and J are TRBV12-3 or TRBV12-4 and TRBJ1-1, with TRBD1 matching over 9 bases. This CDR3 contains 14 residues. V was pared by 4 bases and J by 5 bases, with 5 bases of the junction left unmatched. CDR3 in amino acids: CASSSRDRETEAFF. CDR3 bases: TGTGCCAGCAGTTCCCGGGACAGGGAAACTGAAGCTTTCTTT.

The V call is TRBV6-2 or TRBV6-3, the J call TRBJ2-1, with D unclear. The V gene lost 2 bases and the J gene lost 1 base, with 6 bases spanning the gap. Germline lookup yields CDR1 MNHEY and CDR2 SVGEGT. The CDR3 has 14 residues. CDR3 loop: CASSYTDSYNEQFF. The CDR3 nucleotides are TGTGCCAGCAGTTACACAGATTCCTACAATGAGCAGTTCTTC.

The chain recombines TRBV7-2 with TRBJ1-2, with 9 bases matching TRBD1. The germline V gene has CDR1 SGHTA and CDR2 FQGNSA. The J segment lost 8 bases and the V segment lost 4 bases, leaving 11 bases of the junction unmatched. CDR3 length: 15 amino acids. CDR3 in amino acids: CASSYFSGQGKGYTF. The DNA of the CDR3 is TGTGCCAGCAGCTACTTTTCCGGACAGGGGAAAGGCTACACCTTC.

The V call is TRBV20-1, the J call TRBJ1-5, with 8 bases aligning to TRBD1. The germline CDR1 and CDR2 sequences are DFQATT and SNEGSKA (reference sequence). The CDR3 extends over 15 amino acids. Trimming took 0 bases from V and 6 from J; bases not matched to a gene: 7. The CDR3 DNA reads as TGCAGTGCTAGAGAAACAGGGGGTTATTTTCAGCCCCAGCATTTT. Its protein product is CSARETGGYFQPQHF.

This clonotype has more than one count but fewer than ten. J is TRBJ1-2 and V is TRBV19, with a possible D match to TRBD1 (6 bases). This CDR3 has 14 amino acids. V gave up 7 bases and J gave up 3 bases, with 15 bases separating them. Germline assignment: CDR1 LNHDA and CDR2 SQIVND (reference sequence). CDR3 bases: TGTGCCAGTACTGGGGGCGGCAGGGACTATGGCTACACCTTC. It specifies CASTGGGRDYGYTF.

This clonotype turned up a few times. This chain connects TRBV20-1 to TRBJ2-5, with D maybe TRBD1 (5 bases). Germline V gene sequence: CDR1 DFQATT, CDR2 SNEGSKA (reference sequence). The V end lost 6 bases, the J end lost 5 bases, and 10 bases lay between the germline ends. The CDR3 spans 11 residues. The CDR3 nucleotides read TGCAGTGCCCGGAAGGGGGAGACCCAGTACTTC. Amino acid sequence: CSARKGETQYF.

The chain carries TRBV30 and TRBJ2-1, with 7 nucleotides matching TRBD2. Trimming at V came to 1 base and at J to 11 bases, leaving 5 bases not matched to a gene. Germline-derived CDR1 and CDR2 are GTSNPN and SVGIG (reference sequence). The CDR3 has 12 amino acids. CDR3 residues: CAWSDMREKQFF. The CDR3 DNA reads TGTGCCTGGAGTGATATGCGGGAGAAGCAGTTCTTC.

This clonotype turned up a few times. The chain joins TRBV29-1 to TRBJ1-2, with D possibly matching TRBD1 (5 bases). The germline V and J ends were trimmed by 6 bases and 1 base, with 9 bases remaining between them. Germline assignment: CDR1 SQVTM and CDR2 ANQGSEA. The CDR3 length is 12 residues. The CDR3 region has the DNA TGCAGCGTGGCCAGGGATAACTATGGCTACACCTTC. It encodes CSVARDNYGYTF.

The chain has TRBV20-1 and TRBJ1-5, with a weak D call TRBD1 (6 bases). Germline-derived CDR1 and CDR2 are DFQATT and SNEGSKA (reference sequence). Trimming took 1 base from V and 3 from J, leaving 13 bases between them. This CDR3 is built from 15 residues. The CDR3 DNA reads TGCAGTGCTAGAGGGGGGGGGACACTCAATCAGCCCCAGCATTTT. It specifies CSARGGGTLNQPQHF.

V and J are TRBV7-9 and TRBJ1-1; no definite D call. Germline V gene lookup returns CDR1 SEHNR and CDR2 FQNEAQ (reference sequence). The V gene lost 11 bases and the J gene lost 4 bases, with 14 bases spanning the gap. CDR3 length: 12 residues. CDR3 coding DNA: TGTGCCTGCTTGCCCGTAGGCACTGAAGCTTTCTTT. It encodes CACLPVGTEAFF.

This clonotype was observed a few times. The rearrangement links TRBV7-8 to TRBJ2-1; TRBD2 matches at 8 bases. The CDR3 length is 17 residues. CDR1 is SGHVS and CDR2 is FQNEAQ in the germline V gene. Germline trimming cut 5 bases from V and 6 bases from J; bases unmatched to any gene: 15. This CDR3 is CASSRTPIAAGGNEQFF. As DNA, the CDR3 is TGTGCCAGCAGCCGGACTCCTATAGCGGCGGGGGGCAATGAGCAGTTCTTC. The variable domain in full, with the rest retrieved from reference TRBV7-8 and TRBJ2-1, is GAGVSQSPRYKVAKRGQDVALRCDPISGHVSLFWYQQALGQGPEFLTYFQNEAQLDKSGLPSDRFFAERPEGSVSTLKIQRTQQEDSAVYLCASSRTPIAAGGNEQFFGPGTRLTVL.

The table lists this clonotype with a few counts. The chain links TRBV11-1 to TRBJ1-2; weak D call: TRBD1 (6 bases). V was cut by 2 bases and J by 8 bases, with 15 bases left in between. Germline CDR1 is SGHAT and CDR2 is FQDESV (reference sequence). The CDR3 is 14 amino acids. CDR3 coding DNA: TGTGCCAGCAGCTTAAGCAGGGCAGGGGAAGGCTACACCTTC. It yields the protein CASSLSRAGEGYTF.

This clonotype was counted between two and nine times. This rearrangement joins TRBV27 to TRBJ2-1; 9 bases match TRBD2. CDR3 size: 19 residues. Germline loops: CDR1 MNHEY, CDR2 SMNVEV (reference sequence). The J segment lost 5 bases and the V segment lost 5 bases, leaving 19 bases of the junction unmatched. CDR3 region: CASSPDSGSIVVYDNEQFF. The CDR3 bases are TGTGCCAGCAGTCCCGATAGCGGGAGTATTGTTGTCTATGACAATGAGCAGTTCTTC.

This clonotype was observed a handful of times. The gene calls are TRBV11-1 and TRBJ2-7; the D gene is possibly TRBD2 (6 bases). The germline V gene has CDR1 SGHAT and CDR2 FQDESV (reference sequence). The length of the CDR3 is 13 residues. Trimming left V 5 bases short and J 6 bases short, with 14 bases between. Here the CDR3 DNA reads TGTGCCAGCAGCCGACTAGGAGGGGCCGAGCAGTACTTC. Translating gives CASSRLGGAEQYF.

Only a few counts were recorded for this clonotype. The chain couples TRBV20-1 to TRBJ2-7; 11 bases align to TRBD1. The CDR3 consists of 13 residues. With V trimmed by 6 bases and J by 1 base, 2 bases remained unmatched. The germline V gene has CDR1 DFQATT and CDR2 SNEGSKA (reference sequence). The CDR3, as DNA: TGCAGTGCAGGGACAGGGGGATCCTACGAGCAGTACTTC. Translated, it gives CSAGTGGSYEQYF.

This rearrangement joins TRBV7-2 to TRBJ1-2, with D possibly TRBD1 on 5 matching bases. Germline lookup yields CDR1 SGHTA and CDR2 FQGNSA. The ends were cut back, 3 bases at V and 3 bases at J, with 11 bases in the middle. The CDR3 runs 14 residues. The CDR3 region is CASSFWGRDYGYTF. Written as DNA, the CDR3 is TGTGCCAGCAGCTTTTGGGGGAGGGACTATGGCTACACCTTC.

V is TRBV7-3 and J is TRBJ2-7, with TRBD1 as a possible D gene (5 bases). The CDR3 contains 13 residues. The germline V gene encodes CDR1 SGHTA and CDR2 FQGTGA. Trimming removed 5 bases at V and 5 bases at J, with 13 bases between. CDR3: CASSEQEAHEQYF. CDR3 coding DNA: TGTGCCAGCAGCGAACAGGAAGCCCACGAGCAGTACTTC. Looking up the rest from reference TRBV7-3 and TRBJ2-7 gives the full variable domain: GAGVSQTPSNKVTEKGKYVELRCDPISGHTALYWYRQSLGQGPEFLIYFQGTGAADDSGLPNDRFFAVRPEGSVSTLKIQRTERGDSAVYLCASSEQEAHEQYFGPGTRLTVT.

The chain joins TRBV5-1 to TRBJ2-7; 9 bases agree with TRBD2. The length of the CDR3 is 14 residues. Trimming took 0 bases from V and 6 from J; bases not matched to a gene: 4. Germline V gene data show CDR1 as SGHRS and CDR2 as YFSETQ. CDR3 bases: TGCGCCAGCAGCTTGGATGGCGGGGGGGCCGAGCAGTACTTC. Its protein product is CASSLDGGGAEQYF.

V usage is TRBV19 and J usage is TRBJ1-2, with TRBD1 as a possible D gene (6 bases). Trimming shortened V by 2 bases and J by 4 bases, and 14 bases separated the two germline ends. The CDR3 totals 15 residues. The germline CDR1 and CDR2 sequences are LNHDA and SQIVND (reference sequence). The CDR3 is CASSIQTTGTYGYTF. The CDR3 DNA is TGTGCCAGTAGTATACAAACCACAGGGACCTATGGCTACACCTTC.

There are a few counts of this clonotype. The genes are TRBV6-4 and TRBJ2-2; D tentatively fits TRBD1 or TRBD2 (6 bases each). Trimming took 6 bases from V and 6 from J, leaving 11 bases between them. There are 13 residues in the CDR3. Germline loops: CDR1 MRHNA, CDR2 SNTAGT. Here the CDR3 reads CASSTGTAGELFF. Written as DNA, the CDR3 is TGTGCCAGCAGCACAGGGACTGCCGGGGAGCTGTTTTTT.

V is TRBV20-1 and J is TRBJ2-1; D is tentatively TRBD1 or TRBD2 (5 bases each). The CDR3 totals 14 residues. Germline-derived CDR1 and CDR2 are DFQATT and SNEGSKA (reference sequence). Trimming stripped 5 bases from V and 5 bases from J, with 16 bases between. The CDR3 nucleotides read TGCAGTGCTCCCTTATGGGGGAAGAACAATGAGCAGTTCTTC. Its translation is CSAPLWGKNNEQFF.

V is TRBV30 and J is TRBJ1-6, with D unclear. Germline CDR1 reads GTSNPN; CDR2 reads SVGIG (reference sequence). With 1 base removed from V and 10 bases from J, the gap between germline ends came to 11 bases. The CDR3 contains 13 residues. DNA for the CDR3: TGTGCCTGGAGTGAGGGCCCCGGGTCACCCCTCCACTTT. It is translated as CAWSEGPGSPLHF.

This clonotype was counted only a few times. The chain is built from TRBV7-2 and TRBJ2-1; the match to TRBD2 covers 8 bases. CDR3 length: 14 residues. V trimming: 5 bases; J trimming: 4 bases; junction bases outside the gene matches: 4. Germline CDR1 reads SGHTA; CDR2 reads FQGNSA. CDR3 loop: CASSQGLDYNEQFF. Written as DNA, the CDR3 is TGTGCCAGCAGCCAGGGACTAGATTACAATGAGCAGTTCTTC.

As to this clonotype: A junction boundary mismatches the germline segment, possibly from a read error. CDR3 residues: CASSQEGNQPQHF. CDR3 nucleotide sequence: TGCGCCAGCAGCCAAGAGGGGAATCAGCCCCAGCATTTT. This sequence joins TRBV11-1 and TRBJ1-5; possible D gene TRBD1, 5 bases. The CDR3 loop spans 13 amino acids. Germline V lookup: CDR1 SGHAT, CDR2 FQDESV (reference sequence).